Detailed here is one T cell receptor beta chain. Antigen: not known. The CDR3 has 13 amino acids. Germline assignment: CDR1 SGHNT and CDR2 YYREEE (reference sequence). With 3 bases clipped from V and 3 bases from J, the junction kept 3 bases outside the gene matches. CD8 cells classed as naive were CD45RO-negative and positively selected for CCR7, excluding terminally differentiated effector memory CD45RA+ cells. The study enrolled healthy HIV-negative adults without recent acute infections or vaccinations as donors. TCRdb's table, derived via immunoSEQ multiplex PCR, lists solely in-frame clones and lacks some. Here the sample spans around 2,000,000 clones, about 95% being singletons. The source of the sample is a study of shared clonotypes between healthy human individuals. Looking at the study overall: Every donor yielded three CD4 naive, three CD4 memory, two CD8 naive and one CD8 memory plate.

Overall study results and limits: Clonotypes that were shared across a few donors made up around 5% of naive CD4 clonotypes.

The clonotype was recovered from a man aged 18-30 years in good health. The specimen sequenced was naive CD8+ T cells sorted from blood. The chain employs TRBV5-4 and TRBJ2-7; 7 positions match TRBD2. CDR3 coding DNA: TGTGCCAGCAGCTCCGGGACTATCTACGAGCAGTACTTC. The encoded protein is CASSSGTIYEQYF.